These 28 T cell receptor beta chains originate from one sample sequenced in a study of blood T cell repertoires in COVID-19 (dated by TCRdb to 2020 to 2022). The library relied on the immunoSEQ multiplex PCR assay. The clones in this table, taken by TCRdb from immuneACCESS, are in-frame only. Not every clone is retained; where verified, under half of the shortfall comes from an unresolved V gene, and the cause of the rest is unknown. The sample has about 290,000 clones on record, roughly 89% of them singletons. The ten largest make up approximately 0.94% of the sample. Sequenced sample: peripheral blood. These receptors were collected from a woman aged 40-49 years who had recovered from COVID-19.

For the CDR3, the DNA is TGTGCCAGCAGCATCCGCCCCAGGGGTGAAGCTTTCTTT. It encodes CASSIRPRGEAFF. The V and J genes are TRBV9 and TRBJ1-1, with D possibly TRBD1 on 6 matching bases. CDR1 and CDR2 (germline): SGDLS, YYNGEE. Trimming removed 4 bases at V and 7 bases at J, with 14 bases between. The CDR3 sequence is 13 residues long.

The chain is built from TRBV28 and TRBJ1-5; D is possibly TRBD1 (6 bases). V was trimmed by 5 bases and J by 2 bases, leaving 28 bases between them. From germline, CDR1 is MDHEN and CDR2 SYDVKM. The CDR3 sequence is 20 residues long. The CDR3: CASSLPWGQRYGRGNQPQHF. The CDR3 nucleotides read TGTGCCAGCAGTCTCCCCTGGGGGCAGCGTTATGGTCGGGGCAATCAGCCCCAGCATTTT.

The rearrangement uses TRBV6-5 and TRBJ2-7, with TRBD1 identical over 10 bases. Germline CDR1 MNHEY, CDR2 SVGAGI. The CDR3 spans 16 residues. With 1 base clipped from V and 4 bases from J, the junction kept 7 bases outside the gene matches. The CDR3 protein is CASSYLIPGQGYEQYF. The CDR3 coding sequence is TGTGCCAGCAGTTACTTAATCCCGGGACAGGGGTACGAGCAGTACTTC.

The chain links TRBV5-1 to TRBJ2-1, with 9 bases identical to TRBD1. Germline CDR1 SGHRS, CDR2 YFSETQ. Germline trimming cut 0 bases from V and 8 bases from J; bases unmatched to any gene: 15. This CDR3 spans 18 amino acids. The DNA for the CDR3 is TGCGCCAGCAGCTTGGGGACAGGGGTTAGCGGGTTGGGCGATGAGCAGTTCTTC. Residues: CASSLGTGVSGLGDEQFF.

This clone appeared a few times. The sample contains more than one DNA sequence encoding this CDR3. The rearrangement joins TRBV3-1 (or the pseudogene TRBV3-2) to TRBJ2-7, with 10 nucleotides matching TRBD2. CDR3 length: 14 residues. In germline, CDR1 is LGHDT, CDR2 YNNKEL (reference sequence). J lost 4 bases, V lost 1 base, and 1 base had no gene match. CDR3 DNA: TGTGCCAGCAGCCAAGGGACTAGCGGTTACGAGCAGTACTTC. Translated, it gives CASSQGTSGYEQYF.

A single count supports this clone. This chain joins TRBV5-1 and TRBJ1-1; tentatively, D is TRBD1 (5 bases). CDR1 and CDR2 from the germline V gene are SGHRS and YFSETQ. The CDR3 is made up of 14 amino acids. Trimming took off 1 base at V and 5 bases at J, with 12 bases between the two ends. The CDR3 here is CASSLIGRGTEAFF. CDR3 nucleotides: TGCGCCAGCAGCTTGATTGGTAGGGGAACTGAAGCTTTCTTT.

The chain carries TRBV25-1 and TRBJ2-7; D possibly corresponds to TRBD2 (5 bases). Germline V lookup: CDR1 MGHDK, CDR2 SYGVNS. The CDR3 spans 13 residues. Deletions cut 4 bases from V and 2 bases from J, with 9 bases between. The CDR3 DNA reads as TGTGCCAGCAGTGGCGGACTCGCCTACGAGCAGTACTTC. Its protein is CASSGGLAYEQYF.

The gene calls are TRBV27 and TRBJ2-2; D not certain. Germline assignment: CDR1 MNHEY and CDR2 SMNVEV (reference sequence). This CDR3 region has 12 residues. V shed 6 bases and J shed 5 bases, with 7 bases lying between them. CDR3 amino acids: CASRRMTGELFF. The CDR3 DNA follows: TGTGCCAGCAGGAGGATGACCGGGGAGCTGTTTTTT.

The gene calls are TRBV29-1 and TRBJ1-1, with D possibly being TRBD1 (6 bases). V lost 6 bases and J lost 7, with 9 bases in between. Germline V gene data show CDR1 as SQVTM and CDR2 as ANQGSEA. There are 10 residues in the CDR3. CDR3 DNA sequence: TGCAGCGTCATACAGGGTGAAGCTTTCTTT. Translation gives CSVIQGEAFF.

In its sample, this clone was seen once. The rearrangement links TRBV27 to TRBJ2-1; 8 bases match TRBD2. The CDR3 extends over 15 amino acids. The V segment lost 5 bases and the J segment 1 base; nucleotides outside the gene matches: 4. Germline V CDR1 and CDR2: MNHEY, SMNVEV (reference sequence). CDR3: CASSPIAGSYNEQFF. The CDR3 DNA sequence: TGTGCCAGCAGTCCTATAGCGGGATCCTACAATGAGCAGTTCTTC.

CDR3 sequence reads: CSVSGQVMNTEAFF. DNA for the CDR3: TGCAGCGTCTCCGGACAGGTTATGAACACTGAAGCTTTCTTT. The V gene is TRBV29-1, the J gene TRBJ1-1; 7 bases are a match to TRBD1. Germline values: CDR1 SQVTM, CDR2 ANQGSEA. CDR3 size: 14 residues. After removal of 6 bases from V and 0 bases from J, the junction contained 7 bases not matched to a gene.

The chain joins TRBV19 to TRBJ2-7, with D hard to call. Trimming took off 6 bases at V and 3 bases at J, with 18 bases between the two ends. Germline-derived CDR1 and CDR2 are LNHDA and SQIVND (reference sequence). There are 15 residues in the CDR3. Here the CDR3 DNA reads TGTGCCAGTAGCCCCCTGGCCCGCCAAGTCTACGAGCAGTACTTC. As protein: CASSPLARQVYEQYF.

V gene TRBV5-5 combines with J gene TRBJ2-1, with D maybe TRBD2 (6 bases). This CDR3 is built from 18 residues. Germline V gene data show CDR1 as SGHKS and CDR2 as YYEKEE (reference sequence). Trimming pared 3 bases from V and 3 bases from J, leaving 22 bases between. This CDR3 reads CASSSESVGSHIYNEQFF. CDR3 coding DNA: TGTGCCAGCAGCTCCGAGTCGGTCGGGAGCCACATCTACAATGAGCAGTTCTTC.

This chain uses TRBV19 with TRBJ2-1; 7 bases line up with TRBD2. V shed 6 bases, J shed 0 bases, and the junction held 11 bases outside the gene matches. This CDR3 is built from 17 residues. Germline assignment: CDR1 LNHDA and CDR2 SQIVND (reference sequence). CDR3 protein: CASRPPGRPSSYNEQFF. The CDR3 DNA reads TGTGCCAGTAGGCCACCCGGGAGGCCGAGCTCCTACAATGAGCAGTTCTTC. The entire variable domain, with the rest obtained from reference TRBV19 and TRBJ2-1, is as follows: DGGITQSPKYLFRKEGQNVTLSCEQNLNHDAMYWYRQDPGQGLRLIYYSQIVNDFQKGDIAEGYSVSREKKESFPLTVTSAQKNPTAFYLCASRPPGRPSSYNEQFFGPGTRLTVL.

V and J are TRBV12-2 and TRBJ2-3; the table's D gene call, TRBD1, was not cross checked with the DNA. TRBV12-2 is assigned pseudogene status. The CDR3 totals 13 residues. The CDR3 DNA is TGTGCCTGTGGGCAGATCAGCACAGATACGCAGTATTTT. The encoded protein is CACGQISTDTQYF.

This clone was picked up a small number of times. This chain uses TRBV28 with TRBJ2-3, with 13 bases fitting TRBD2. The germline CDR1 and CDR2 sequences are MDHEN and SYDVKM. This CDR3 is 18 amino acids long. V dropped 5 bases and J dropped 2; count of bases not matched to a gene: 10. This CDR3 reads CASSTKLAGGPYTDTQYF. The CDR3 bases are TGTGCCAGCAGTACGAAACTAGCGGGAGGGCCCTACACAGATACGCAGTATTTT. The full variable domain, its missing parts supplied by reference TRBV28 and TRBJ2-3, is DVKVTQSSRYLVKRTGEKVFLECVQDMDHENMFWYRQDPGLGLRLIYFSYDVKMKEKGDIPEGYSVSREKKERFSLILESASTNQTSMYLCASSTKLAGGPYTDTQYFGPGTRLTVL.

DNA of the CDR3: TGTGCCAGCAGACCGGGAGGGGTCCCCTACGAGCAGTACTTC. Protein product: CASRPGGVPYEQYF. The chain employs TRBV3-1 (or the pseudogene TRBV3-2) and TRBJ2-7; TRBD2 matches at 8 bases. This CDR3 is built from 14 residues. The V segment lost 6 bases and the J segment 2 bases; nucleotides outside the gene matches: 6. Germline V gene lookup returns CDR1 LGHDT and CDR2 YNNKEL (reference sequence).

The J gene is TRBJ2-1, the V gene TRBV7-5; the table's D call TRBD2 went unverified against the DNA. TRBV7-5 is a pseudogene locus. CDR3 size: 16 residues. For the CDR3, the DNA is TGTGCCAGAAGCTTAGGGAGCGGGAGCACCTACAATGAGCAGTTCTTC. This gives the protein CARSLGSGSTYNEQFF.

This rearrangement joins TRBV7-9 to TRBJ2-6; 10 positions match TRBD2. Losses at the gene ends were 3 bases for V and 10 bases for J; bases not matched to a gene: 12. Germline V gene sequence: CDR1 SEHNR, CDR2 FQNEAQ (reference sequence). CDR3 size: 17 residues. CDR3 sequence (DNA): TGTGCCAGCAGCTTTGGAACTAGCGGGGAACTACCTAACGTCCTGACTTTC. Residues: CASSFGTSGELPNVLTF.

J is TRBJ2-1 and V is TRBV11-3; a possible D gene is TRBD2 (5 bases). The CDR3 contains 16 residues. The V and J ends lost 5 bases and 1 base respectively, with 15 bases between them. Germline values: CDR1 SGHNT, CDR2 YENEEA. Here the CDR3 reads CASSPAGELSYNEQFF. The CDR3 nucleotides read TGTGCCAGCAGCCCCGCCGGGGAGCTTTCCTACAATGAGCAGTTCTTC.

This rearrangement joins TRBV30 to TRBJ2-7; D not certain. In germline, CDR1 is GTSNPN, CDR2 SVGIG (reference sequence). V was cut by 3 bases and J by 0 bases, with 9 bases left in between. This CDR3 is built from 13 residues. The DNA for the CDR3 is TGTGCCTGGAGCGGGTTCAACTCCTACGAGCAGTACTTC. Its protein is CAWSGFNSYEQYF.

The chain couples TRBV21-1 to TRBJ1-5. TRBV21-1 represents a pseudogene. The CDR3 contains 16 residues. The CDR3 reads CASSKWRGPSNQPQHF. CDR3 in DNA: TGTGCCAGCAGCAAATGGAGGGGACCGAGCAATCAGCCCCAGCATTTT.

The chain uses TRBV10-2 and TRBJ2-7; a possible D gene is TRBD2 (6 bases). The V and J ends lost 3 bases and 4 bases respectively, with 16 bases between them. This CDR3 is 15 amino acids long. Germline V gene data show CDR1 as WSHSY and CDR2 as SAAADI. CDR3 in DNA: TGCGCCAGCAGTGAAGGAAGTGGACTAAGGTACGAGCAGTACTTC. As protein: CASSEGSGLRYEQYF.

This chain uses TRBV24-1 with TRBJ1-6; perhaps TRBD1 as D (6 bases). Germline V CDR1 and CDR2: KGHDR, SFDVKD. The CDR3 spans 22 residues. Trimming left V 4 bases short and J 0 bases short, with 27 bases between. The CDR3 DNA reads TGTGCCACCAGTGACTCCGACAGGACGATAACCTTCACCAGCTCCTATAATTCACCCCTCCACTTT. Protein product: CATSDSDRTITFTSSYNSPLHF.

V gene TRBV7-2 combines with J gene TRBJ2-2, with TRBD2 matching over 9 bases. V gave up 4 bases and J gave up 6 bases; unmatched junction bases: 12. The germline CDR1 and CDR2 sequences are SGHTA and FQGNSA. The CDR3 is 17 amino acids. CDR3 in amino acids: CASSWSSLGLASGELFF. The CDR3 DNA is TGTGCCAGCAGCTGGAGTTCACTGGGACTAGCTTCCGGGGAGCTGTTTTTT.

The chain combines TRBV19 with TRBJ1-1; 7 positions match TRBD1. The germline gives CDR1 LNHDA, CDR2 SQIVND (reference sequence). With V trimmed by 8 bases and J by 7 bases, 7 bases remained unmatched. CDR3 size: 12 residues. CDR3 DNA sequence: TGTGCCAGTTCACAGGGGTGGGGTGAAGCTTTCTTT. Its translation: CASSQGWGEAFF.

The DNA for the CDR3 is TGTGCCAGCAGCGAACCGGGAGGTAGGGTCAAAAACATTCAGTACTTC. This codes for CASSEPGGRVKNIQYF. V and J are TRBV21-1 and TRBJ2-4; the tabulated D call, TRBD2, remains unverified against the DNA. TRBV21-1 is listed as a pseudogene. This CDR3 spans 16 amino acids.

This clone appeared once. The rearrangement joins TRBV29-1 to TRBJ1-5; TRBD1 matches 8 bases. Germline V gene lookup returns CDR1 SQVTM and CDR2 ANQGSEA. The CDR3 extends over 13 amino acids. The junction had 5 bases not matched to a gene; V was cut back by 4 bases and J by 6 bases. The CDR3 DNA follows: TGCAGCGTTGTGCAGGGGGCGGGTCAGCCCCAGCATTTT. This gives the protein CSVVQGAGQPQHF.